A selection of T cell receptor beta chains follows, all from one sample in a study of Graves' ophthalmopathy and Graves' hyperthyroidism. Each CDR3 protein is one row after TCRdb ran MiXCR on the multiplex PCR reads. This sample has more than 1,000,000 distinct CDR3 sequences; 35% to 40% occur once, and the top ten carry 11%. Material: peripheral blood or thyroid tissue (not recorded which). These receptors came from an adult man with Graves' hyperthyroidism. Both conserved end residues are part of each CDR3. The D gene is left open where the match is weak. Size is stated for part of the rows, as once, few or many counts, or as a class when the clone is expanded.

clone size	J gene	D gene	V gene	CDR3 protein	CDR3 DNA
many	TRBJ1-2	TRBD1	TRBV20-1	CSAVPGQGYGYTF	TGCAGTGCTGTGCCGGGACAGGGCTATGGCTACACCTTC
NA	TRBJ1-5	NA	TRBV10-3	CAISEVRTVQYEHF	TGTGCCATCAGTGAGGTCCGGACAGTACAATACGAGCATTTT
NA	TRBJ1-2	TRBD1	TRBV29-1	CSVPPGQGNDGYTF	TGCAGCGTTCCACCGGGACAGGGGAATGATGGCTACACCTTC
NA	TRBJ2-7	NA	TRBV6-2/TRBV6-3	CASLRQSSYEQYF	TGTGCCAGCCTAAGACAGTCCTCCTACGAGCAGTACTTC
NA	TRBJ1-1	TRBD1	TRBV20-1	CSAREPTGAIEAFF	TGCAGTGCTAGAGAGCCGACAGGGGCGATTGAAGCTTTCTTT
many	TRBJ2-7	NA	TRBV29-1	CSVVILTSTYEQYF	TGCAGCGTTGTAATTTTGACATCCACCTACGAGCAGTACTTC
many	TRBJ1-2	NA	TRBV5-8	CASSLEGGSYGYTF	TGTGCCAGCAGCTTAGAGGGGGGGAGTTATGGCTACACCTTC
NA	TRBJ1-2	NA	TRBV7-2	CASGDMSGGYGYTF	TGTGCCAGTGGGGACATGTCAGGTGGCTATGGCTACACCTTC
once	TRBJ2-5	TRBD2	TRBV7-7	CASSKKAGARETQYF	TGTGCCAGCAGTAAAAAAGCGGGAGCCCGAGAGACCCAGTACTTC
NA	TRBJ1-5	TRBD1	TRBV28	CASTRDRDRWLIQPQHF	TGTGCCAGCACCCGGGACAGGGATCGGTGGCTGATCCAGCCCCAGCATTTT
NA	TRBJ1-1	NA	TRBV19	CASKGENRVTEAFF	TGTGCCAGTAAAGGGGAAAACAGGGTAACTGAAGCTTTCTTT
NA	TRBJ1-3	TRBD1	TRBV10-3	CAISLGQGAHGYTIYF	TGTGCCATCAGCTTAGGACAGGGGGCACATGGCTACACCATATATTTT
many	TRBJ2-7	NA	TRBV2	CASSPGRPYEQYF	TGTGCCAGCAGTCCGGGACGGCCCTACGAGCAGTACTTC
NA	TRBJ1-5	TRBD1	TRBV2	CASDGQGNQPQHF	TGTGCCAGCGACGGACAGGGGAATCAGCCCCAGCATTTT
NA	TRBJ1-4	TRBD1	TRBV4-1	CASSQDGTGETNEKLFF	TGCGCCAGCAGCCAAGATGGGACAGGGGAAACTAATGAAAAACTGTTTTTT
many	TRBJ1-2	NA	TRBV7-2	CASTMGGYGYTF	TGTGCCAGCACTATGGGGGGCTATGGCTACACCTTC